The sequence of this T cell receptor beta chain was determined in a study of cytomegalovirus exposure and HLA in healthy donors. Overall study results and limits: Excluded were some V segments that proved indistinguishable, including TRBV6-2 and TRBV6-3.

The PCR used 60 Vbeta and 13 Jbeta primers. Some clones are missing from TCRdb's copy, which holds only in-frame ones; the method was immunoSEQ multiplex PCR. The sample's table shows 130,000 to 150,000 clones. Unmatched junction bases numbered 4, after V lost 0 bases and J lost 5 bases. Germline V gives CDR1 SGHDT, CDR2 YYEEEE. This CDR3 is built from 16 residues. About this clone itself: Its matching antigen is unknown.

The sequencing input was PBMCs. This TCR came from a man between 40 and 49 years old in good health and CMV-seronegative. The rearrangement links TRBV5-6 to TRBJ1-6, with 8 bases matching TRBD1. CDR3 bases: TGTGCCAGCAGCTTGGCGGAGGACAGGGATAATTCACCCCTCCACTTT. This codes for CASSLAEDRDNSPLHF.